Below are 14 T cell receptor beta chains sequenced from a single sample in a study of blood T cell repertoires in COVID-19. Only in-frame clones appear in the TCRdb table, and some are missing; sequencing was by immunoSEQ multiplex PCR. This table holds about 230,000 clones, 70% to 90% found once. Sequenced material: PBMCs or T cells enriched from blood (not recorded which). The receptors shown here come from a woman in her forties with acute COVID-19.

This clone was picked up one time. One end of the junction is discordant with germline, which a read error may explain. The rearrangement joins TRBV5-1 to TRBJ2-5; D might be TRBD1 (5 bases). This CDR3 spans 15 amino acids. Germline V gene sequence: CDR1 SGHRS, CDR2 YFSETQ. This CDR3 reads CASSLGDSPREAQYF. In DNA, the CDR3 is TGCGCCAGCAGCTTGGGAGACAGTCCAAGAGAGGCCCAGTACTTC.

The chain couples TRBV18 to TRBJ1-2; D gene ambiguous. Germline CDR1 reads KGHSH; CDR2 reads LQKENI. The CDR3 has 14 amino acids. V shed 3 bases and J shed 2 bases, with 10 bases lying between them. In DNA, the CDR3 is TGTGCCAGCTCACCCCTGACTGAGAACTATGGCTACACCTTC. Protein sequence: CASSPLTENYGYTF. The full variable domain, its missing parts supplied by reference TRBV18 and TRBJ1-2, is NAGVMQNPRHLVRRRGQEARLRCSPMKGHSHVYWYRQLPEEGLKFMVYLQKENIIDESGMPKERFSAEFPKEGPSILRIQQVVRGDSAAYFCASSPLTENYGYTFGSGTRLTVV.

J is TRBJ1-2 and V is TRBV5-1; 7 positions match TRBD1. The CDR3 extends over 13 amino acids. The germline gives CDR1 SGHRS, CDR2 YFSETQ. V was pared by 2 bases and J by 5 bases, with 3 bases of the junction left unmatched. CDR3 nucleotide sequence: TGCGCCAGCAGCTTTACGGGACAGTATGGCTACACCTTC. Translation gives CASSFTGQYGYTF.

The V gene is TRBV10-3, the J gene TRBJ2-7; D possibly corresponds to TRBD1 (6 bases). The V end lost 2 bases, the J end lost 5 bases, and 13 bases lay between the germline ends. Germline V gives CDR1 ENHRY, CDR2 SYGVKD. The CDR3 extends over 14 amino acids. CDR3 in amino acids: CAISERTGFNEQYV. CDR3 nucleotide sequence: TGTGCCATCAGTGAGCGTACAGGGTTCAACGAGCAGTACGTC.

The chain links TRBV4-1 to TRBJ2-3; D possibly corresponds to TRBD2 (6 bases). CDR3 length equals 14 residues. In germline, CDR1 is MGHRA, CDR2 YSYEKL. Trimming pared 7 bases from V and 1 base from J, leaving 12 bases between. The CDR3 loop reads CASKKVAGTDTQYF. CDR3 sequence (DNA): TGCGCCAGCAAAAAGGTAGCGGGCACAGATACGCAGTATTTT.

The chain uses TRBV30 and TRBJ2-5; unclear D gene. Germline V gene lookup returns CDR1 GTSNPN and CDR2 SVGIG (reference sequence). The CDR3 extends over 12 amino acids. Trimming took off 2 bases at V and 6 bases at J, with 10 bases between the two ends. The CDR3 coding sequence is TGTGCCTGGAGTCCACTCAATCAGACCCAGTACTTC. Protein sequence: CAWSPLNQTQYF.

The CDR3 spells CASSLARGNNSPLHF. CDR3 DNA: TGTGCCAGCAGCTTGGCCAGGGGCAATAATTCACCCCTCCACTTT. The chain has TRBV5-6 and TRBJ1-6, with D perhaps TRBD1 (6 bases). With 0 bases removed from V and 5 bases from J, the gap between germline ends came to 9 bases. This CDR3 is built from 15 residues. CDR1 is SGHDT, CDR2 YYEEEE, per germline.

This chain links TRBV7-2 with TRBJ2-2; the D gene is possibly TRBD2 (5 bases). Germline V gives CDR1 SGHTA, CDR2 FQGNSA. Trimming pared 1 base from V and 5 bases from J, leaving 11 bases between. CDR3 length: 15 amino acids. The CDR3 sequence: CASSLGSVKTGELFF. In DNA, the CDR3 is TGTGCCAGCAGCTTAGGTAGCGTCAAGACCGGGGAGCTGTTTTTT.

This clone has a single count. CDR3 coding DNA: TGTGCCTGGAGTTACATGTTCGGGACAATCTACGAGCAGTACTTC. This sequence encodes CAWSYMFGTIYEQYF. The chain uses TRBV30 and TRBJ2-7, with D possibly matching TRBD1 (6 bases). The CDR3 is 15 amino acids. Germline CDR1 reads GTSNPN; CDR2 reads SVGIG (reference sequence). V was cut by 2 bases and J by 3 bases, with 17 bases left in between.

The chain carries TRBV2 and TRBJ2-7, with D unclear. The CDR3 loop spans 10 amino acids. Deletions cut 6 bases from V and 3 bases from J, with 3 bases between. The germline V gene encodes CDR1 SNHLY and CDR2 FYNNEI. The chain's CDR3 is CASSVYEQYF. CDR3 bases: TGTGCCAGCAGCGTCTACGAGCAGTACTTC.

This clone turned up a few times. The V and J genes are TRBV29-1 and TRBJ2-5; TRBD1 matches at 10 bases. Trimming took 6 bases from V and 3 from J; bases not matched to a gene: 13. Germline CDR1 reads SQVTM; CDR2 reads ANQGSEA. CDR3 length equals 16 residues. The CDR3, as DNA: TGCAGCGTCGCCGGTATAGCGGGACAGGGGAAAGAGACCCAGTACTTC. This sequence encodes CSVAGIAGQGKETQYF.

The chain links TRBV19 to TRBJ1-4, with D uncertain. Germline values: CDR1 LNHDA, CDR2 SQIVND (reference sequence). Trimming left V 6 bases short and J 5 bases short, with 16 bases between. This CDR3 has 15 residues. The chain's CDR3 is CASSPAGFSNEKLFF. CDR3 sequence (DNA): TGTGCCAGTAGCCCTGCAGGCTTCTCAAATGAAAAACTGTTTTTT. The variable domain in full, with the rest retrieved from reference TRBV19 and TRBJ1-4, is DGGITQSPKYLFRKEGQNVTLSCEQNLNHDAMYWYRQDPGQGLRLIYYSQIVNDFQKGDIAEGYSVSREKKESFPLTVTSAQKNPTAFYLCASSPAGFSNEKLFFGSGTQLSVL.

In DNA, the CDR3 is TGTGCCAGCAGCACTATGATGGACAGGGAGGGTGAGCAGTTCTTC. Translating it yields CASSTMMDREGEQFF. The chain joins TRBV5-4 to TRBJ2-1; D might be TRBD1 (8 bases). Germline lookup yields CDR1 SGHNT and CDR2 YYREEE (reference sequence). V was clipped by 4 bases and J by 9 bases, with 20 bases between them. This CDR3 is built from 15 residues.

V and J are TRBV4-3 and TRBJ2-2; a weak D match, TRBD2 (6 bases). The germline V gene has CDR1 LGHNA and CDR2 YSLEER. The germline V and J ends were trimmed by 4 bases and 4 bases, with 13 bases remaining between them. The CDR3 length is 15 residues. CDR3 bases: TGCGCCAGCAGCCGGGCGGCGGAGGGCACCGGGGAGCTGTTTTTT. Amino acids: CASSRAAEGTGELFF.